What follows are 2 T cell receptor beta chains derived from one specimen sequenced in a study of T-cell reconstitution after alpha-beta-depleted transplantation in children. Unique molecular identifiers tagged the TCRbeta library. TCRdb passed the PCR reads through MiXCR, listing each CDR3 protein once. Of approximately 500,000 distinct CDR3 sequences in the sample, over 9.5% were seen once. Here the sequenced sample was PBMCs, taken before TCRalphabeta/CD19-depleted stem cell transplant. These receptors were taken from a child under 10 years old with inherited bone marrow failure, due to receive a stem cell transplant.

The genes are TRBV20-1 and TRBJ2-2; either TRBD1 or TRBD2 may supply D (5 bases each). Trimming pared 6 bases from V and 0 bases from J, leaving 14 bases between. Germline CDR1 and CDR2: DFQATT and SNEGSKA (reference sequence). This CDR3 spans 15 amino acids. In DNA, the CDR3 is TGCAGTGCCGACGGGGCCGGGCCGAACACCGGGGAGCTGTTTTTT. Protein: CSADGAGPNTGELFF.

This clonotype was picked up many times. V and J are TRBV19 and TRBJ1-5, with 8 positions matching TRBD1. The V gene's germline CDR1 is LNHDA and CDR2 SQIVND (reference sequence). V trimming: 7 bases; J trimming: 6 bases; junction bases outside the gene matches: 5. There are 13 residues in the CDR3. CDR3 sequence reads: CASTAGGFQPQHF. The CDR3 nucleotides are TGTGCCAGTACCGCAGGGGGCTTTCAGCCCCAGCATTTT. Filled out from reference TRBV19 and TRBJ1-5, the complete variable domain reads DGGITQSPKYLFRKEGQNVTLSCEQNLNHDAMYWYRQDPGQGLRLIYYSQIVNDFQKGDIAEGYSVSREKKESFPLTVTSAQKNPTAFYLCASTAGGFQPQHFGDGTRLSIL.